Presented here are 8 T cell receptor beta chains from one specimen sequenced in a study of blood T cell repertoires in COVID-19. Assay used: immunoSEQ multiplex PCR; TCRdb lists only in-frame clones, some missing. The sample comprises about 88,000 clones, about 90% of which are singletons, and roughly 15% rests with the top ten. Specimen: peripheral blood. These receptor sequences come from a male donor with acute or convalescent COVID-19.

The chain uses TRBV6-1 and TRBJ2-7; 9 bases agree with TRBD1. The CDR3 has 17 residues. CDR1 and CDR2 (germline): MNHNS, SASEGT. With 2 bases clipped from V and 5 bases from J, the junction kept 13 bases outside the gene matches. In nucleotides, the CDR3 is TGTGCCAGCAGTGAACCGGGACAGGGACCAGGTGGGGACGAGCAGTACTTC. Its translation is CASSEPGQGPGGDEQYF.

The genes are TRBV28 and TRBJ1-2; D is possibly TRBD1 (6 bases). The germline V gene encodes CDR1 MDHEN and CDR2 SYDVKM. V lost 5 bases and J lost 6, with 13 bases in between. The CDR3 is 13 amino acids. DNA of the CDR3: TGTGCCAGCAGTAAAGGACAGCCTAATGGCTACACCTTC. Encoded protein: CASSKGQPNGYTF.

The chain links TRBV18 to TRBJ1-4, with 8 bases matching TRBD1. J gave up 4 bases and V 0 bases, and 1 base lay outside the gene matches. The CDR3 spans 15 residues. Germline V gene sequence: CDR1 KGHSH, CDR2 LQKENI. CDR3 DNA sequence: TGTGCCAGCTCACCACCGGGACAGGATAATGAAAAACTGTTTTTT. Protein sequence: CASSPPGQDNEKLFF. The full variable domain, its missing parts supplied by reference TRBV18 and TRBJ1-4, is NAGVMQNPRHLVRRRGQEARLRCSPMKGHSHVYWYRQLPEEGLKFMVYLQKENIIDESGMPKERFSAEFPKEGPSILRIQQVVRGDSAAYFCASSPPGQDNEKLFFGSGTQLSVL.

The chain is built from TRBV9 and TRBJ2-1; 8 bases agree with TRBD2. Trimming took 7 bases from V and 6 from J; bases not matched to a gene: 6. CDR3 length: 13 residues. The V gene's germline CDR1 is SGDLS and CDR2 YYNGEE. The DNA for the CDR3 is TGTGCCAGCGACGGGGGGGTTGTCAATGAGCAGTTCTTC. Translation: CASDGGVVNEQFF. The full variable domain, in which reference TRBV9 and TRBJ2-1 provide the parts outside the CDR3, is DSGVTQTPKHLITATGQRVTLRCSPRSGDLSVYWYQQSLDQGLQFLIQYYNGEERAKGNILERFSAQQFPDLHSELNLSSLELGDSALYFCASDGGVVNEQFFGPGTRLTVL.

In its sample, this clone was seen a few times. The chain carries TRBV6-2 or TRBV6-3 and TRBJ2-5; no firm D call. The length of the CDR3 is 12 residues. The ends were cut back, 6 bases at V and 5 bases at J, with 10 bases in the middle. The germline V gene encodes CDR1 MNHEY and CDR2 SVGEGT. The CDR3 protein is CASSPAAETQYF. DNA of the CDR3: TGTGCCAGCAGCCCTGCCGCGGAGACCCAGTACTTC.

The chain carries TRBV2 and TRBJ2-1; D may be TRBD2 (5 bases). V shed 3 bases and J shed 6 bases, with 9 bases lying between them. Looked up from germline, CDR1 is SNHLY and CDR2 is FYNNEI. The CDR3 has 13 residues. The CDR3 loop reads CASSDRTFNEQFF. CDR3 nucleotide sequence: TGTGCCAGCAGTGATAGGACTTTCAATGAGCAGTTCTTC.

The rearrangement uses TRBV5-1 and TRBJ2-2; the match to TRBD1 covers 8 bases. In germline, CDR1 is SGHRS, CDR2 YFSETQ. CDR3 length: 14 amino acids. J lost 6 bases, V lost 4 bases, and 5 bases had no gene match. CDR3 in DNA: TGCGCCAGCAGCACGACAGGGGAGGCCGGGGAGCTGTTTTTT. Translating gives CASSTTGEAGELFF.

J is TRBJ1-1 and V is TRBV2; 12 bases match TRBD1. V lost 6 bases and J lost 4; bases outside the gene matches: 12. Germline loops: CDR1 SNHLY, CDR2 FYNNEI. The CDR3 spans 17 residues. The CDR3 is CASSNRGTGGFGTEAFF. The CDR3 DNA reads TGTGCCAGCAGCAATAGGGGGACAGGGGGCTTCGGCACTGAAGCTTTCTTT.